The source of this T cell receptor (beta chain) is a study of blood T cell repertoires in COVID-19. Sequencing was performed with immunoSEQ multiplex PCR; in TCRdb, only in-frame clones are kept and a portion is missing. The sample holds fewer than 100,000 clones, 82% seen once. Per the germline V gene, CDR1 is SGDLS and CDR2 is YYNGEE. This CDR3 has 17 residues. J was trimmed by 8 bases and V by 2 bases; bases with no gene match: 18. This sequence joins TRBV9 and TRBJ1-2, with TRBD1 matching 7 bases. Sequenced input: peripheral blood. The clonotype originates from a human donor in a cohort sampled during active COVID-19. In DNA, the CDR3 is TGTGCCAGCAGCGTTCGCCCGTCCGGACAGGAGTTTAGCGGCTACACCTTC. It encodes CASSVRPSGQEFSGYTF.